The sequence of this TCR beta chain was determined in a study of T-cell reconstitution after alpha-beta-depleted transplantation in children. CDR3 length: 10 residues. The V gene's germline CDR1 is SQVTM and CDR2 ANQGSEA. Deletions cut 0 bases from V and 10 bases from J, with 6 bases between. This clonotype was seen a few times. Preparation of the TCRbeta library involved a method that used unique molecular identifiers. MiXCR was run by TCRdb on the PCR reads, yielding one entry per CDR3 protein. The sample lists around 400,000 distinct CDR3 sequences; roughly 20% were seen once. Here the sequenced sample was PBMCs from the stem cell graft donor, taken from the stem cell graft. This sequence originates from a human donor who donated a stem cell graft to a child with acute myeloid leukemia. This chain links TRBV29-1 with TRBJ1-2; D gene ambiguous. This chain's CDR3 is CSVEEGIYTF. In DNA, the CDR3 is TGCAGCGTTGAAGAGGGAATCTACACCTTC.